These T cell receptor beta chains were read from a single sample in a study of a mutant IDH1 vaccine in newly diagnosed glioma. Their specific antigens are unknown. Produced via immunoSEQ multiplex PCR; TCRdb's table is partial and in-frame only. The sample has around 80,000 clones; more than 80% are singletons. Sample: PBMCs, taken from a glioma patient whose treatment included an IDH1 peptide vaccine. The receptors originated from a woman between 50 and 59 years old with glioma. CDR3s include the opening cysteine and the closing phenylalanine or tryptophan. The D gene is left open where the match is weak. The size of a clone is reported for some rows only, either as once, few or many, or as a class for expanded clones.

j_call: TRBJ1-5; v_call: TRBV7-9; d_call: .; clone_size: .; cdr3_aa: CASSSSSGWEPQHF; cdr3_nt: TGTGCCAGCAGCTCGAGTAGCGGCTGGGAGCCCCAGCATTTT
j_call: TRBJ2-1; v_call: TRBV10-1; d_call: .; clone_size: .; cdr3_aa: CASSVYREANEQFF; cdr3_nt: TGCGCCAGCAGTGTGTACAGGGAAGCCAATGAGCAGTTCTTC
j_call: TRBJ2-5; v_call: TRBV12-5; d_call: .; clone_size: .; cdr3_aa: CASGSLLAGETQYF; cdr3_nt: TGTGCTAGTGGTTCCTTACTAGCTGGGGAGACCCAGTACTTC
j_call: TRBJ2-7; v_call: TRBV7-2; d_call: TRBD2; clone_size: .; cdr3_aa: CASSLATTSGPYEQYF; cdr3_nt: TGTGCCAGCAGCTTAGCGACGACTAGCGGGCCCTACGAGCAGTACTTC
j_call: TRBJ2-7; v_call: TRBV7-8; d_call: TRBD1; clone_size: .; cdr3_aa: CASSMGTGMLDEQYF; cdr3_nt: TGTGCCAGCAGCATGGGGACAGGGATGCTGGACGAGCAGTACTTC
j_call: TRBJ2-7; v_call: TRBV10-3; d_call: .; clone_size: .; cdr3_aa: CAISRTPPEYEQYF; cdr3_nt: TGTGCCATCAGTCGGACTCCACCCGAGTACGAGCAGTACTTC
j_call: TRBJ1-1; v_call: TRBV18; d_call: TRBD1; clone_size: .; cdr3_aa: CASSHDRDTEAFF; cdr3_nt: TGTGCCAGCTCACATGACAGGGACACTGAAGCTTTCTTT
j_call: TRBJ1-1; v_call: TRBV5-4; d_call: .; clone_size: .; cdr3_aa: CASSSTGNTEAFF; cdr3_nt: TGTGCCAGCAGCTCAACAGGGAACACTGAAGCTTTCTTT
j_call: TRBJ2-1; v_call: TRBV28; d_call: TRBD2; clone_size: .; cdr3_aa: CASGLDNEQFF; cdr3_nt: TGTGCCAGCGGACTAGACAATGAGCAGTTCTTC
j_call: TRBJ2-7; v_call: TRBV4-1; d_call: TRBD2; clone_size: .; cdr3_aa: CASSQGTLSGRIPYEQYF; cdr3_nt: TGCGCCAGCAGCCAAGGCACCCTTAGCGGGAGAATCCCCTACGAGCAGTACTTC
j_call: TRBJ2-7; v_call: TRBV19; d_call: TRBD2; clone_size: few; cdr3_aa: CASSISGGSAYEQYF; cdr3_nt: TGTGCCAGTAGTATATCCGGCGGGAGTGCCTACGAGCAGTACTTC